Following are 25 T cell receptor beta chains from one sample sequenced in a study of vaccination effects on CD4 cells after COVID-19. After expansion with viral peptide pools in the ViraFEST assay, antigen-specific CD4+ T cells were sequenced. Culturing for more than 9 days preceded CD4+ T cell isolation. For these TCRs, the target antigens are not known. Generated by immunoSEQ multiplex PCR, the TCRdb table keeps only in-frame clones and is missing some. The sample includes around 54,000 clones, around 75% seen only once; the top ten take approximately 2.4%. The sample in question was CD4+ T cells from PBMCs cultured with HCoV-229E spike peptides, obtained before COVID-19 vaccination. The receptors come from a human donor who received a COVID-19 vaccine.

The genes are TRBV19 and TRBJ1-2; no clear D. Per the germline V gene, CDR1 is LNHDA and CDR2 is SQIVND (reference sequence). The CDR3 spans 14 residues. The V and J ends lost 6 bases and 4 bases respectively, with 15 bases between them. The CDR3 region has the DNA TGTGCCAGTAGGCAGGTGGAAGCCTTCTATGGCTACACCTTC. This sequence encodes CASRQVEAFYGYTF.

The rearrangement joins TRBV7-3 to TRBJ2-7; no definite D call. CDR3 length equals 12 residues. Between the trimmed V and J ends, which lost 8 bases and 0 bases, there was a span of 8 bases. The germline V gene has CDR1 SGHTA and CDR2 FQGTGA. The DNA for the CDR3 is TGTGCCAGCTTGGAGAGCTCCTACGAGCAGTACGTC. Protein product: CASLESSYEQYV.

This clone has only one observation. The rearrangement uses TRBV7-2 and TRBJ2-4; no definite D call. V was trimmed by 1 base and J by 1 base, leaving 2 bases between them. CDR3 size: 13 residues. Germline V gives CDR1 SGHTA, CDR2 FQGNSA. The DNA for the CDR3 is TGTGCCAGCAGCTTAGTTGCCAAAAACATTCAGTACTTC. Its translation: CASSLVAKNIQYF.

J is TRBJ1-4 and V is TRBV9; the match to TRBD1 covers 9 bases. Germline trimming cut 3 bases from V and 12 bases from J; bases unmatched to any gene: 12. The CDR3 consists of 15 residues. Germline loops: CDR1 SGDLS, CDR2 YYNGEE. The CDR3 sequence is CASSAGTGTTHQLFF. The CDR3 coding sequence is TGTGCCAGCAGCGCCGGGACAGGGACCACCCATCAACTGTTTTTT.

The chain combines TRBV6-2 or TRBV6-3 with TRBJ2-1; no definite D call. Germline CDR1 reads MNHEY; CDR2 reads SVGEGT. The V gene lost 2 bases and the J gene lost 6 bases, with 5 bases spanning the gap. The CDR3 totals 12 residues. The CDR3 coding sequence is TGTGCCAGCAGTTACGACCGCAATGAGCAGTTCTTC. It codes for CASSYDRNEQFF.

The chain is built from TRBV18 and TRBJ2-3; 8 bases line up with TRBD2. Trimming at V came to 3 bases and at J to 2 bases, leaving 4 bases not matched to a gene. The germline CDR1 and CDR2 sequences are KGHSH and LQKENI. CDR3 length equals 15 residues. The CDR3 region has the DNA TGTGCCAGCTCACCGGGACTAGAGTACACAGATACGCAGTATTTT. Translation gives CASSPGLEYTDTQYF.

This rearrangement joins TRBV7-2 to TRBJ2-5, with TRBD2 matching 10 bases. V lost 5 bases to trimming and J lost 4 bases; unmatched junction nucleotides: 10. The CDR3 loop spans 16 amino acids. From germline, CDR1 is SGHTA and CDR2 FQGNSA. CDR3 sequence reads: CASSLRGSGGGETQYF. CDR3 nucleotides: TGTGCCAGCAGCCTCCGGGGCAGCGGGGGGGGAGAGACCCAGTACTTC.

The V gene is TRBV10-1, the J gene TRBJ1-1; D gene unclear. The CDR3 totals 13 residues. Germline lookup yields CDR1 WNHNN and CDR2 SYGVQD (reference sequence). V gave up 3 bases and J gave up 6 bases, with 11 bases separating them. CDR3 sequence reads: CASSDRWDSEAFF. The CDR3, as DNA: TGCGCCAGCAGTGATCGTTGGGATTCTGAAGCTTTCTTT.

The chain couples TRBV7-9 to TRBJ2-5; no reliable D call. Looked up from germline, CDR1 is SEHNR and CDR2 is FQNEAQ (reference sequence). V was trimmed by 1 base and J by 5 bases, leaving 5 bases between them. The length of the CDR3 is 12 residues. CDR3 amino acids: CASSLVVETQYF. DNA of the CDR3: TGTGCCAGCAGCTTAGTAGTTGAGACCCAGTACTTC.

The rearrangement joins TRBV11-2 to TRBJ2-5; 7 nucleotides agree with TRBD1. In germline, CDR1 is SGHAT, CDR2 FQNNGV. The trim removed 5 bases at V and 0 bases at J, leaving 6 bases unmatched. CDR3 length equals 15 residues. Written as DNA, the CDR3 is TGTGCCAGCAGCCACAGGGGCTCCTACCAAGAGACCCAGTACTTC. Residues: CASSHRGSYQETQYF.

V gene TRBV4-1 combines with J gene TRBJ2-3, with 7 bases aligning to TRBD1. From germline, CDR1 is MGHRA and CDR2 YSYEKL. Trimming removed 2 bases from V and 1 base from J; junction bases left unmatched: 3. This CDR3 comprises 15 residues. CDR3 DNA sequence: TGCGCCAGCAGCCAAACCGACAGGGGCACAGATACGCAGTATTTT. This sequence encodes CASSQTDRGTDTQYF.

The V and J genes are TRBV30 and TRBJ1-5; D ambiguous. The CDR3 spans 14 residues. V was trimmed by 1 base and J by 3 bases, leaving 10 bases between them. Germline loops: CDR1 GTSNPN, CDR2 SVGIG (reference sequence). The CDR3 sequence is CAWSGGPLNQPQHF. The CDR3 coding sequence is TGTGCCTGGAGTGGCGGACCACTCAATCAGCCCCAGCATTTT.

The rearrangement links TRBV6-6 to TRBJ1-2, with D uncertain. Germline lookup yields CDR1 MNHNY and CDR2 SVGAGI (reference sequence). V was shortened by 5 bases and J by 2 bases, with 21 bases between the two germline ends. The CDR3 covers 17 residues. CDR3 coding DNA: TGTGCCAGCAGTCCGCCGTGGGGTGCGGGGAGCAACTATGGCTACACCTTC. It specifies CASSPPWGAGSNYGYTF.

V usage is TRBV6-5 and J usage is TRBJ1-1; D call uncertain. V dropped 6 bases and J dropped 0 bases, with 5 bases sitting between them. The CDR3 is 12 residues long. Germline-derived CDR1 and CDR2 are MNHEY and SVGAGI. CDR3 bases: TGTGCCAGCAGAACGGTGAACACTGAAGCTTTCTTT. Amino acids: CASRTVNTEAFF.

This chain joins TRBV11-3 and TRBJ2-3; D gene ambiguous. The CDR3 runs to 14 residues. Germline CDR1 reads SGHNT; CDR2 reads YENEEA. Trimming took off 4 bases at V and 0 bases at J, with 8 bases between the two ends. CDR3 in amino acids: CASSSDGSTDTQYF. As DNA, the CDR3 is TGTGCCAGCAGCTCCGACGGCAGCACAGATACGCAGTATTTT.

This chain uses TRBV24-1 with TRBJ2-5; unclear D gene. CDR1 is KGHDR and CDR2 is SFDVKD in the germline V gene. Trimming removed 2 bases at V and 3 bases at J, with 15 bases between. This CDR3 spans 16 amino acids. The chain's CDR3 is CATSDSRGAQKETQYF. The DNA of the CDR3 is TGTGCCACCAGTGATTCCCGAGGAGCCCAAAAAGAGACCCAGTACTTC.

The V and J genes are TRBV27 and TRBJ2-5; a weak D match, TRBD1 (5 bases). CDR1 and CDR2 from the germline V gene are MNHEY and SMNVEV (reference sequence). V gave up 2 bases and J gave up 0 bases, with 10 bases separating them. CDR3 size: 15 residues. In nucleotides, the CDR3 is TGTGCCAGCAGTTTAACCGGACACAACCAAGAGACCCAGTACTTC. This sequence encodes CASSLTGHNQETQYF.

The chain employs TRBV12-3 or TRBV12-4 and TRBJ1-5, with no clear D. The CDR3 extends over 12 amino acids. Trimming removed 2 bases at V and 6 bases at J, with 5 bases between. CDR3 sequence reads: CASSLFPQPQHF. In nucleotides, the CDR3 is TGTGCCAGCAGTTTATTTCCTCAGCCCCAGCATTTT.

The genes are TRBV30 and TRBJ1-5, with D hard to call. The CDR3 spans 13 residues. V dropped 0 bases and J dropped 3 bases, with 6 bases sitting between them. Germline lookup yields CDR1 GTSNPN and CDR2 SVGIG (reference sequence). The CDR3 loop reads CAWSVRPNQPQHF. The CDR3 region has the DNA TGTGCCTGGAGTGTACGTCCCAATCAGCCCCAGCATTTT.

The V gene is TRBV28, the J gene TRBJ1-4; D not certain. Per the germline V gene, CDR1 is MDHEN and CDR2 is SYDVKM. The CDR3 extends over 18 amino acids. Trimming removed 6 bases at V and 5 bases at J, with 25 bases between. CDR3 loop: CASRDRASRGARNEKLFF. The CDR3 DNA follows: TGTGCCAGCAGGGACCGGGCATCTCGAGGTGCGCGAAATGAAAAACTGTTTTTT.

The rearrangement joins TRBV2 to TRBJ2-7, with D uncertain. The CDR3 covers 12 residues. CDR1 is SNHLY and CDR2 is FYNNEI in the germline V gene. Deletions cut 6 bases from V and 1 base from J, with 7 bases between. Here the CDR3 reads CASSATSYEQYV. The CDR3 nucleotides read TGTGCCAGCAGCGCGACATCCTACGAGCAGTACGTC.

This clone was found once. The V call is TRBV3-1 (or the pseudogene TRBV3-2), the J call TRBJ2-3; 8 bases are shared with TRBD2. The CDR3 sequence is 16 residues long. Trimming cost V 3 bases and J 10 bases; bases outside gene matches: 15. Germline V gives CDR1 LGHDT, CDR2 YNNKEL (reference sequence). DNA for the CDR3: TGTGCCAGCAGCCATAACAGGATTAGCGGGGTTAGTGCGCAGTATTTT. Encoded protein: CASSHNRISGVSAQYF.

This chain uses TRBV28 with TRBJ2-1, with D unclear. The CDR3 spans 11 residues. V lost 1 base to trimming and J lost 10 bases, with 5 bases between them. Germline V gene data show CDR1 as MDHEN and CDR2 as SYDVKM. CDR3 sequence: CASSLSREQFF. CDR3 DNA sequence: TGTGCCAGCAGTTTATCTAGAGAGCAGTTCTTC.

The gene calls are TRBV5-4 and TRBJ2-1; 8 positions agree with TRBD1. Germline CDR1 is SGHNT and CDR2 is YYREEE (reference sequence). The CDR3 loop spans 14 amino acids. Trimming cost V 3 bases and J 10 bases; bases outside gene matches: 9. The CDR3 DNA reads TGTGCCAGCAGCTCCAGCCAGGGGGCTCGGGAGCAGTTCTTC. Translation: CASSSSQGAREQFF.

This rearrangement joins TRBV2 to TRBJ2-2, with D maybe TRBD1 (5 bases). CDR3 size: 14 residues. The ends were cut back, 7 bases at V and 5 bases at J, with 14 bases in the middle. CDR1 and CDR2 from the germline V gene are SNHLY and FYNNEI. CDR3 amino acids: CASKGYRETGELFF. CDR3 nucleotides: TGTGCCAGCAAGGGGTACAGAGAAACCGGGGAGCTGTTTTTT.